One and the same sample provided the 7 T cell receptor beta chains below, sequenced in a study of CD4 and CD8 cells across lung adenocarcinoma regions. Each CDR3 protein is one row after TCRdb ran MiXCR on the PCR reads. The table shows approximately 8,700 distinct CDR3 sequences, with roughly 52% occurring only once. Sequenced input: CD8+ T cells from the margin of a lung tumor. The receptors stem from a female donor with lung adenocarcinoma. The CD4 and CD8 labels of this study may be unreliable.

The chain uses TRBV6-1 and TRBJ2-7, with D possibly being TRBD1 (6 bases). Germline loops: CDR1 MNHNS, CDR2 SASEGT. This CDR3 region has 14 residues. Trimming took 7 bases from V and 1 from J, leaving 14 bases between them. The CDR3 DNA is TGTGCCAGCATCCAACAGGGCTTTTCCTACGAGCAGTACTTC. This translates into CASIQQGFSYEQYF.

This clonotype was counted only a few times. The DNA of the CDR3 is TGTGCCTGGAGTGTACCAAGGGACAGGGTAGCAGATACGCAGTATTTT. Residues: CAWSVPRDRVADTQYF. The rearrangement joins TRBV30 to TRBJ2-3; 9 bases agree with TRBD1. Germline V gene data show CDR1 as GTSNPN and CDR2 as SVGIG (reference sequence). CDR3 length: 16 amino acids. Trimming at V came to 0 bases and at J to 4 bases, leaving 8 bases not matched to a gene.

CDR3 in amino acids: CASSHRQGGGRPYNEQFF. CDR3 sequence (DNA): TGTGCCAGCAGCCATAGGCAGGGGGGCGGACGCCCCTACAATGAGCAGTTCTTC. The chain combines TRBV14 with TRBJ2-1; the D gene is possibly TRBD1 (7 bases). The CDR3 covers 18 residues. Per the germline V gene, CDR1 is SGHDN and CDR2 is FVKESK. V was shortened by 3 bases and J by 2 bases, with 20 bases between the two germline ends.

This clonotype is judged medium-sized (0.01 to 0.1%). The CDR3 loop is CASSPIGATQYF. For the CDR3, the DNA is TGTGCCAGCAGCCCGATTGGTGCGACCCAGTACTTC. V gene TRBV7-2 combines with J gene TRBJ2-5; D remains unclear. CDR1 is SGHTA and CDR2 is FQGNSA in the germline V gene. Trimming shortened V by 5 bases and J by 7 bases, and 11 bases separated the two germline ends. The CDR3 length is 12 residues.

The chain has TRBV14 and TRBJ2-2; D not certain. The CDR3 consists of 13 residues. Germline V CDR1 and CDR2: SGHDN, FVKESK. V gave up 4 bases and J gave up 5 bases, with 8 bases separating them. Here the CDR3 reads CASSPLWTGELFF. CDR3 bases: TGTGCCAGCAGCCCGTTATGGACCGGGGAGCTGTTTTTT. Filled out from reference TRBV14 and TRBJ2-2, the complete variable domain reads EAGVTQFPSHSVIEKGQTVTLRCDPISGHDNLYWYRRVMGKEIKFLLHFVKESKQDESGMPNNRFLAERTGGTYSTLKVQPAELEDSGVYFCASSPLWTGELFFGEGSRLTVL.

This clonotype was detected many times. CDR3 sequence reads: CSARDRTGRNEQYF. In nucleotides, the CDR3 is TGCAGTGCTAGAGACCGGACAGGGAGGAACGAGCAGTACTTC. The V gene is TRBV20-1, the J gene TRBJ2-7, with 8 bases that match TRBD1. Germline trimming cut 0 bases from V and 5 bases from J; bases unmatched to any gene: 6. CDR3 length: 14 amino acids. In germline, CDR1 is DFQATT, CDR2 SNEGSKA (reference sequence).

The chain is built from TRBV9 and TRBJ2-5, with 9 positions matching TRBD1. The J call may be faulty, since TRBJ2-7 better matches the DNA end. The V gene's germline CDR1 is SGDLS and CDR2 YYNGEE. This CDR3 spans 13 amino acids. CDR3 in amino acids: CASSGQGAYEQYF. CDR3 coding DNA: TGTGCCAGCAGCGGACAGGGGGCCTACGAGCAGTACTTC.